This passage covers 28 T cell receptor beta chains from one sample sequenced in a study of T cell repertoires in cytomegalovirus infection. These receptors' targets are unknown. TCRdb re-analysed the reads in MiXCR, keeping a single row per CDR3 protein. The sample holds about 110,000 distinct CDR3 sequences, roughly 40% seen once. The sample consisted of CD8+ T cells from cultured PBMCs, taken from culture after CMV antigen stimulation. The receptors shown here come from a human donor in good health (CMV status not recorded). Some clones in this sample may be carry-over from other donors' samples.

This clonotype was seen only a few times. V gene TRBV20-1 combines with J gene TRBJ2-3; 11 nucleotides align to TRBD2. The CDR3 is 13 residues long. Germline values: CDR1 DFQATT, CDR2 SNEGSKA (reference sequence). The V and J ends lost 6 bases and 4 bases, in that order; junction bases with no gene match: 3. The CDR3 reads CSAMTSGADTQYF. The CDR3 DNA reads TGCAGTGCAATGACTAGCGGGGCAGATACGCAGTATTTT.

V is TRBV5-4 and J is TRBJ2-5, with TRBD2 as a possible D gene (5 bases). With 0 bases removed from V and 3 bases from J, the gap between germline ends came to 9 bases. This CDR3 contains 14 residues. Germline loops: CDR1 SGHNT, CDR2 YYREEE (reference sequence). The CDR3 loop reads CASSLETEEETQYF. The CDR3 DNA is TGTGCCAGCAGCTTGGAAACGGAGGAAGAGACCCAGTACTTC.

There are a few counts of this clonotype. The chain joins TRBV12-3 or TRBV12-4 to TRBJ1-2; maybe TRBD1 (5 bases). This CDR3 is built from 12 residues. The V and J ends lost 3 bases and 8 bases respectively, with 10 bases between them. The CDR3 sequence: CASSFGTVGYTF. CDR3 sequence (DNA): TGTGCCAGCAGTTTCGGGACGGTCGGCTACACCTTC.

The J gene is TRBJ1-1, the V gene TRBV7-6, with a weak D call TRBD1 (6 bases). V lost 4 bases to trimming and J lost 1 base, with 7 bases between them. The CDR3 is made up of 13 amino acids. Germline V CDR1 and CDR2: SGHVS, FNYEAQ. CDR3 amino acids: CASSSTGNTEAFF. Here the CDR3 DNA reads TGTGCCAGCAGCTCGACAGGGAACACTGAAGCTTTCTTT.

V and J are TRBV27 and TRBJ1-1; perhaps TRBD1 as D (6 bases). Trimming pared 1 base from V and 6 bases from J, leaving 15 bases between. This CDR3 comprises 15 residues. Germline CDR1 reads MNHEY; CDR2 reads SMNVEV (reference sequence). The CDR3 DNA reads TGTGCCAGCAGTTTATATGGGGGCGCCGGATCTGAAGCTTTCTTT. Amino acids: CASSLYGGAGSEAFF.

The CDR3 sequence is CASSFAANTEAFF. In DNA, the CDR3 is TGTGCCAGCAGCTTCGCGGCAAACACTGAAGCTTTCTTT. The chain joins TRBV11-3 to TRBJ1-1, with D uncertain. This CDR3 has 13 amino acids. The V end lost 3 bases, the J end lost 2 bases, and 7 bases lay between the germline ends. Germline V gene data show CDR1 as SGHNT and CDR2 as YENEEA.

The V and J genes are TRBV28 and TRBJ2-2; D perhaps matches TRBD2 (6 bases). V lost 3 bases and J 5 bases, leaving 13 bases between the germline ends. Germline CDR1 MDHEN, CDR2 SYDVKM. The CDR3 sequence is 15 residues long. The CDR3 here is CASSLRGVRTGELFF. CDR3 in DNA: TGTGCCAGCAGTTTGCGCGGGGTTCGTACCGGGGAGCTGTTTTTT.

The sample holds a few counts of this clonotype. J is TRBJ2-2 and V is TRBV6-6; TRBD1 or TRBD2 may be the D gene (7 bases each). The CDR3 extends over 15 amino acids. V was trimmed by 6 bases and J by 3 bases, leaving 14 bases between them. Germline assignment: CDR1 MNHNY and CDR2 SVGAGI (reference sequence). The CDR3: CASRSGGEDTGELFF. The CDR3 nucleotides read TGTGCCAGCAGATCAGGGGGGGAAGACACCGGGGAGCTGTTTTTT.

This clonotype occurred many times. The chain couples TRBV7-2 to TRBJ1-2; 7 nucleotides match TRBD1. The CDR3 spans 14 residues. V dropped 4 bases and J dropped 3; count of bases not matched to a gene: 5. The germline V gene has CDR1 SGHTA and CDR2 FQGNSA. CDR3 coding DNA: TGTGCCAGCAGCTACTCCGGGACAGACTATGGCTACACCTTC. Encoded protein: CASSYSGTDYGYTF.

The genes are TRBV4-1 and TRBJ2-7; 16 bases are shared with TRBD2. The germline V gene encodes CDR1 MGHRA and CDR2 YSYEKL. After removal of 4 bases from V and 2 bases from J, the junction contained 11 bases not matched to a gene. The CDR3 runs to 19 residues. CDR3 DNA sequence: TGCGCCAGCAGCCGCGCGGGACTAGCGGGGGGGATTACTCCCTACGAGCAGTACTTC. Translation: CASSRAGLAGGITPYEQYF.

The rearrangement joins TRBV15 to TRBJ2-1; D not resolved. Looked up from germline, CDR1 is LNHNV and CDR2 is YYDKDF (reference sequence). With 1 base removed from V and 6 bases from J, the gap between germline ends came to 7 bases. The CDR3 is made up of 13 amino acids. DNA of the CDR3: TGTGCCACCAGCAGAGCCTCGGGCAATGAGCAGTTCTTC. Translated, it gives CATSRASGNEQFF.

This clonotype was counted only a few times. This rearrangement joins TRBV4-1 to TRBJ2-1; 13 nucleotides line up with TRBD2. V lost 0 bases, J lost 0 bases, and 11 bases stayed unmatched. The CDR3 consists of 21 residues. Germline CDR1 is MGHRA and CDR2 is YSYEKL. The CDR3 spells CASSQDFRTSGGLSSYNEQFF. The CDR3 DNA is TGCGCCAGCAGCCAAGATTTTAGGACTAGCGGGGGCCTGAGCTCCTACAATGAGCAGTTCTTC.

This clonotype was seen a handful of times. The chain couples TRBV2 to TRBJ1-3; D remains unclear. V dropped 3 bases and J dropped 0 bases, with 9 bases sitting between them. This CDR3 comprises 15 residues. CDR1 and CDR2 (germline): SNHLY, FYNNEI. The CDR3 sequence: CASSEASYSGNTIYF. In DNA form, the CDR3 reads TGTGCCAGCAGTGAGGCCAGCTACTCTGGAAACACCATATATTTT. The entire variable domain, with the rest obtained from reference TRBV2 and TRBJ1-3, is as follows: EPEVTQTPSHQVTQMGQEVILRCVPISNHLYFYWYRQILGQKVEFLVSFYNNEISEKSEIFDDQFSVERPDGSNFTLKIRSTKLEDSAMYFCASSEASYSGNTIYFGEGSWLTVV.

This chain uses TRBV28 with TRBJ2-7; the D gene is possibly TRBD2 (7 bases). Trimming removed 6 bases at V and 5 bases at J, with 17 bases between. Germline V gene data show CDR1 as MDHEN and CDR2 as SYDVKM. This CDR3 has 14 residues. CDR3 protein: CASRPGGEGNEQYF. CDR3 DNA: TGTGCCAGCAGGCCGGGGGGCGAGGGGAACGAGCAGTACTTC. The whole variable domain, filled in from reference TRBV28 and TRBJ2-7, reads DVKVTQSSRYLVKRTGEKVFLECVQDMDHENMFWYRQDPGLGLRLIYFSYDVKMKEKGDIPEGYSVSREKKERFSLILESASTNQTSMYLCASRPGGEGNEQYFGPGTRLTVT.

J is TRBJ2-2 and V is TRBV4-1; no clear D. The CDR3 contains 13 residues. V was pared by 1 base and J by 6 bases, with 6 bases between. CDR1 and CDR2 from the germline V gene are MGHRA and YSYEKL. The CDR3 DNA follows: TGCGCCAGCAGCCAAGGAATCCCCGGGGAGCTGTTTTTT. Its protein product is CASSQGIPGELFF.

The chain recombines TRBV4-1 with TRBJ2-7, with D unresolved. This CDR3 is built from 16 residues. V lost 0 bases to trimming and J lost 3 bases, with 15 bases between them. CDR1 and CDR2 from the germline V gene are MGHRA and YSYEKL. This CDR3 reads CASSQETVGTGYEQYF. The DNA of the CDR3 is TGCGCCAGCAGCCAAGAAACAGTGGGCACCGGCTACGAGCAGTACTTC.

The chain carries TRBV9 and TRBJ2-7, with 7 positions matching TRBD1. The CDR3 covers 17 residues. Per the germline V gene, CDR1 is SGDLS and CDR2 is YYNGEE. With 1 base clipped from V and 2 bases from J, the junction kept 12 bases outside the gene matches. The chain's CDR3 is CASSVSRVGDSTYEQYF. The CDR3 coding sequence is TGTGCCAGCAGCGTATCCCGGGTGGGGGACAGTACCTACGAGCAGTACTTC. Filled out from reference TRBV9 and TRBJ2-7, the complete variable domain reads DSGVTQTPKHLITATGQRVTLRCSPRSGDLSVYWYQQSLDQGLQFLIQYYNGEERAKGNILERFSAQQFPDLHSELNLSSLELGDSALYFCASSVSRVGDSTYEQYFGPGTRLTVT.

The CDR3 region is CASSLDLAGGRETQYF. CDR3 bases: TGTGCCAGCAGTTTAGATTTAGCGGGGGGTCGAGAGACCCAGTACTTC. The V gene is TRBV27, the J gene TRBJ2-5, with TRBD2 matching 10 bases. Trimming at V came to 2 bases and at J to 4 bases, leaving 7 bases not matched to a gene. CDR1 is MNHEY, CDR2 SMNVEV, per germline (reference sequence). There are 16 residues in the CDR3.

The gene calls are TRBV20-1 and TRBJ2-7; unclear D gene. The germline V gene has CDR1 DFQATT and CDR2 SNEGSKA (reference sequence). Trimming pared 3 bases from V and 4 bases from J, leaving 16 bases between. The CDR3 runs to 14 residues. The CDR3 region has the DNA TGCAGTGCTAGGGTAGCCTTAAGGAGATACGAGCAGTACTTC. Translation: CSARVALRRYEQYF.

The CDR3 sequence is CASSPTAGQGSNEQFF. The CDR3 DNA reads TGTGCCAGCAGCCCAACTGCGGGACAGGGAAGCAATGAGCAGTTCTTC. The chain carries TRBV11-3 and TRBJ2-1, with 9 bases that match TRBD1. Per the germline V gene, CDR1 is SGHNT and CDR2 is YENEEA. V shed 5 bases, J shed 6 bases, and the junction held 11 bases outside the gene matches. The CDR3 sequence is 16 residues long.

The CDR3 region is CASSESITEWGSSPQETQYF. Here the CDR3 DNA reads TGTGCCAGCAGTGAATCCATAACGGAGTGGGGCTCGTCTCCCCAAGAGACCCAGTACTTC. The chain joins TRBV25-1 to TRBJ2-5, with a possible D match to TRBD1 (5 bases). The CDR3 spans 20 residues. The V end lost 1 base, the J end lost 1 base, and 25 bases lay between the germline ends. Looked up from germline, CDR1 is MGHDK and CDR2 is SYGVNS.

Ten or more counts support this clonotype. This sequence joins TRBV5-1 and TRBJ1-5; D uncertain. Germline CDR1 is SGHRS and CDR2 is YFSETQ. Trimming took 0 bases from V and 4 from J, leaving 11 bases between them. The CDR3 extends over 15 amino acids. The CDR3 spells CASSLAGSQNQPQHF. The CDR3 coding sequence is TGCGCCAGCAGCTTGGCGGGCAGCCAAAATCAGCCCCAGCATTTT.

V is TRBV4-1 and J is TRBJ2-4, with a possible D match to TRBD2 (5 bases). Germline CDR1 MGHRA, CDR2 YSYEKL. The CDR3 spans 14 residues. V lost 4 bases and J 8 bases, leaving 15 bases between the germline ends. CDR3 residues: CASSLLDGRDIQYF. The CDR3 DNA reads as TGCGCCAGCAGCCTCCTTGATGGGCGGGACATTCAGTACTTC.

The V and J genes are TRBV12-3 or TRBV12-4 and TRBJ2-3; TRBD2 might be the D (6 bases). The CDR3 sequence is 16 residues long. V lost 5 bases and J 4 bases, leaving 19 bases between the germline ends. CDR3: CASSITGTGIADTQYF. CDR3 bases: TGTGCCAGCAGTATCACCGGGACTGGTATCGCAGATACGCAGTATTTT.

The genes are TRBV6-6 and TRBJ1-5; 11 bases fit TRBD1. The CDR3 has 16 amino acids. Germline V gives CDR1 MNHNY, CDR2 SVGAGI (reference sequence). Losses at the gene ends were 0 bases for V and 4 bases for J; bases not matched to a gene: 2. The CDR3 is CASSYSGQGANQPQHF. The DNA of the CDR3 is TGTGCCAGCAGTTACTCAGGACAGGGGGCAAATCAGCCCCAGCATTTT.

This chain links TRBV2 with TRBJ1-4; no clear D. Trimming removed 3 bases at V and 2 bases at J, with 7 bases between. Looked up from germline, CDR1 is SNHLY and CDR2 is FYNNEI. The CDR3 loop spans 14 amino acids. The CDR3 loop is CASSERLTNEKLFF. Here the CDR3 DNA reads TGTGCCAGCAGTGAGAGACTGACTAATGAAAAACTGTTTTTT.

This clonotype was counted at least ten times. This chain links TRBV12-3 or TRBV12-4 with TRBJ2-3, with 10 bases lining up with TRBD2. CDR3 length equals 15 residues. V lost 6 bases and J lost 4; bases outside the gene matches: 7. CDR3 sequence (DNA): TGTGCCAGCAGCCCTCTAGCGGGGGTAGCAGATACGCAGTATTTT. This encodes CASSPLAGVADTQYF.

The sample holds a few counts of this clonotype. V and J are TRBV12-3 or TRBV12-4 and TRBJ2-7; TRBD2 matches 9 bases. The V gene end was trimmed by 1 base and the J gene end by 3 bases; junction bases not matched to a gene: 1. This CDR3 region has 14 residues. In nucleotides, the CDR3 is TGTGCCAGCAGTTTAGGTAGCGGGGGCTACGAGCAGTACTTC. Translation: CASSLGSGGYEQYF.